Listed below are T cell receptor beta chains from one sample, sequenced in a study of T cells in narcolepsy. Only in-frame clones appear in the TCRdb table, and some are missing; sequencing was by immunoSEQ multiplex PCR. The sample consists of roughly 11,000 clones, roughly 94% of them appearing once. The sequencing input was CD45RA- memory CD4+ T cells from PBMCs. These receptors came from a human donor with narcolepsy. CDR3s include the opening cysteine and the closing phenylalanine or tryptophan. A D gene is named only where the DNA matches it firmly. Some rows have no size entry. The others give once, few or many, or a class for an expanded clone.

>TRBJ1-3|few|TRBV6-6|TRBD1
TGTGCCAGCAGTTACAAACAGGGGGAGTCTGGAAACACCATATATTTT
CASSYKQGESGNTIYF
>TRBJ1-5|once|TRBV6-1|-
TGTGCCAGCCGGAAGGGTCCCAATCAGCCCCAGCATTTT
CASRKGPNQPQHF
>TRBJ2-2|-|TRBV7-2|-
TGTGCCAGCAGGAAGATCGAAGCCGGGGAGCTGTTTTTT
CASRKIEAGELFF
>TRBJ2-3|-|TRBV5-1|TRBD2
TGCGCCAGCAGCTTGGGGGAGGCCTGGGAGGGCTCCTTCGGCACAGATACGCAGTATTTT
CASSLGEAWEGSFGTDTQYF
>TRBJ2-5|-|TRBV27|-
TGTGCCAGCAAATACCAAGAGACCCAGTACTTC
CASKYQETQYF
>TRBJ2-3|-|TRBV5-1|TRBD2
TGCACCAGCAGCTTGACTAGCCCCAGGACAGATACGCAGTATTTT
CTSSLTSPRTDTQYF
>TRBJ1-2|-|TRBV10-2|-
TGCGCCAGCAGTGAGCCGATCTATGGCTACACCTTC
CASSEPIYGYTF
>TRBJ1-2|once|TRBV6-1|TRBD1
TGTGCCAGCAGCACAGGGGGCTATGGCTACACCTTC
CASSTGGYGYTF
>TRBJ2-5|-|TRBV2|-
TGTGCCAGCAGTGAAACGGCTATCGGCGTCGAGACCCAGTACTTC
CASSETAIGVETQYF
>TRBJ1-3|-|TRBV18|-
TGTGCCAGCTCACCGTCCACCGGTTACTCTGGAAACACCATATATTTT
CASSPSTGYSGNTIYF
>TRBJ2-6|-|TRBV5-1|-
TGCGCCAGCACCCCTTTCGACCGCTCTGGGGCCAACGTCCTGACTTTC
CASTPFDRSGANVLTF
>TRBJ1-1|-|TRBV5-1|-
TGCGCCAGCAGCTCGGGGATCGGAGGACGGACGAACACTGAAGCTTTCTTT
CASSSGIGGRTNTEAFF
>TRBJ1-2|-|TRBV4-1|-
TGCGCCAGCAGCCACGCGGGAATCCCGAACTATGGCTACACCTTC
CASSHAGIPNYGYTF
>TRBJ2-1|once|TRBV27|TRBD2
TGTGCCAGCAGTTTAGGTACTAGCGGGAATCTTTACAATGAGCAGTTCTTC
CASSLGTSGNLYNEQFF
>TRBJ1-2|-|TRBV7-2|-
TGTGCCAGCAGCTGGGCTTCAGCTAACTATGGCTACACCTTC
CASSWASANYGYTF
>TRBJ2-5|-|TRBV11-2|TRBD2
TGTGCCAGCACCCCGGGGAGGGGACGGGAGACCCAGTACTTC
CASTPGRGRETQYF
>TRBJ2-6|-|TRBV28|-
TGTGCCAGCAGTTTAGGGAGCGGAGGGATTCCTGGGGCCAACGTCCTGACTTTC
CASSLGSGGIPGANVLTF
>TRBJ2-7|-|TRBV5-5|TRBD1
TGTGCCACCGGGGACAGACCCGACTACGAGCAGTACTTC
CATGDRPDYEQYF
>TRBJ1-4|-|TRBV7-9|-
TGTGCCAGCAGCTTTCACAGGGATGAAGAAAAACTGTTTTTT
CASSFHRDEEKLFF
>TRBJ2-7|-|TRBV7-2|-
TGTGCCAGCAGCTTTACCAGGGGATCCTACGAGCAGTACTTC
CASSFTRGSYEQYF
>TRBJ2-1|-|TRBV28|TRBD2
TGTGCCAGCAGAGGGGAGGATCGACAGCGGGGGGGCGGGCGTTTTTACAATGAGCAGTTCTTC
CASRGEDRQRGGGRFYNEQFF
>TRBJ1-4|-|TRBV18|TRBD1
TGTGCCAGCTCACCACGCAGGGGGCAGGATGAAAAACTGTTTTTT
CASSPRRGQDEKLFF
>TRBJ2-3|-|TRBV5-1|TRBD2
TGCGCCAGCAGCTTGGGGCTAGCGGGAAAGACTAGCACAGATACGCAGTATTTT
CASSLGLAGKTSTDTQYF
>TRBJ2-7|-|TRBV15|-
TGTGCCACCAGCCTCAGCGGCGGGATCGGATACGAGCAGTACTTC
CATSLSGGIGYEQYF
>TRBJ2-2|few|TRBV19|-
TGTGCCGGGAGCGGTGTGTGGGGGTCCGGGGAGCTGTTTTTT
CAGSGVWGSGELFF
>TRBJ1-1|once|TRBV5-1|TRBD1
TGCGCCAGCAGCTCGACAGGGATCACTGAAGCTTTCTTT
CASSSTGITEAFF
>TRBJ2-1|-|TRBV11-2|-
TGTGCCAGCAGCTTATTTGCGGGGTCCCTTGAGCAGTTCTTC
CASSLFAGSLEQFF
>TRBJ2-3|-|TRBV29-1|TRBD1
TGCAGCGTTGAAGGGACAGGGGATTCAAGCACAGATACGCAGTATTTT
CSVEGTGDSSTDTQYF
>TRBJ2-3|-|TRBV7-2|TRBD2
TGTGCCAGCAGCTTGACTAGCGGGAGAAATACGCAGTATTTT
CASSLTSGRNTQYF
>TRBJ1-1|once|TRBV27|TRBD1
TGTGCCAGCAGTTTATATTCGATTCGGCAGGGGGAAGTCACTGAAGCTTTCTTT
CASSLYSIRQGEVTEAFF
>TRBJ1-5|-|TRBV6-5|TRBD1
TGTGCCAGCAGCCCCGGGACAGGGGGCAATCAGCCCCAGCATTTT
CASSPGTGGNQPQHF
>TRBJ2-7|-|TRBV27|-
TGTGCCAGCAGTTTAAAAGGAAACAGCTCCTACGAGCAGTACTTC
CASSLKGNSSYEQYF
>TRBJ2-3|-|TRBV19|-
TGTGCCAGTAGTATGGGGGGAGTAGGAACAGATACGCAGTATTTT
CASSMGGVGTDTQYF
>TRBJ1-4|-|TRBV5-1|TRBD1
TGCGCCAGCAGTCATGAGACAGGGATTAATGAAAAACTGTTTTTT
CASSHETGINEKLFF
>TRBJ1-2|-|TRBV29-1|-
TGCAGCGTTGAAGCGAGCAGGGGCTACTATGGCTACACCTTC
CSVEASRGYYGYTF
>TRBJ1-2|-|TRBV19|-
TGTGCCAGTAGACTCCAACAGGGAGACTATGGCTACACCTTC
CASRLQQGDYGYTF
>TRBJ1-2|-|TRBV6-5|-
TGTGCCAGCAGTGAAGAGGGTTACTATGGCTACACCTTC
CASSEEGYYGYTF
>TRBJ1-1|-|TRBV2|-
TGTGCCAGCAGTATTGGGGCAGCGAACACTGAGGCTTTCTTT
CASSIGAANTEAFF
>TRBJ2-2|-|TRBV5-1|-
TGCGCCAGCGCGGAAACGAACACCGGGGAGCTGTTTTTT
CASAETNTGELFF
>TRBJ1-5|-|TRBV6-5|TRBD1
TGTGCCAGCAGCCCGAACAGGGGGTGGAATCAGCCCCAGCATTTT
CASSPNRGWNQPQHF
>TRBJ1-3|-|TRBV28|-
TGTGCCAGCCTTGGTGGATACACCATATATTTT
CASLGGYTIYF
>TRBJ2-1|few|TRBV5-1|-
TGCGCCAGCAGCTTGAATGAGGCAGGCTCGTACAATGAGCAGTTCTTC
CASSLNEAGSYNEQFF
>TRBJ2-5|-|TRBV4-1|-
TGCGCCAGCAGCCAACCCTCCTCTGGGGTCAAAGAGACCCAGTACTTC
CASSQPSSGVKETQYF
>TRBJ2-2|-|TRBV2|TRBD2
TGTGCCAGCAGTTTAGCGGGTAATACCGGGGAGCTGTTTTTT
CASSLAGNTGELFF
>TRBJ1-2|-|TRBV7-2|-
TGTGCCAGCAGCTCCAACATGGCCTACACCTTC
CASSSNMAYTF
>TRBJ1-2|once|TRBV19|TRBD1
TGTGCCAGTAGTACCCAGGGACAGGGCGGCTATGGCTACACCTTC
CASSTQGQGGYGYTF
>TRBJ2-3|-|TRBV6-1|-
TGTGCCAGCGCTGTAACCGGCGCTCGCACAGATACGCAGTATTTT
CASAVTGARTDTQYF
>TRBJ2-7|once|TRBV6-1|TRBD1
TGTGCCAGCAGTCTACGACAGGGTCTGTCCGAGCAGTACTTC
CASSLRQGLSEQYF
>TRBJ1-2|-|TRBV19|-
TGTGCCAGTAGTCCACAGCGATCCAACTATGGCTACACCTTC
CASSPQRSNYGYTF